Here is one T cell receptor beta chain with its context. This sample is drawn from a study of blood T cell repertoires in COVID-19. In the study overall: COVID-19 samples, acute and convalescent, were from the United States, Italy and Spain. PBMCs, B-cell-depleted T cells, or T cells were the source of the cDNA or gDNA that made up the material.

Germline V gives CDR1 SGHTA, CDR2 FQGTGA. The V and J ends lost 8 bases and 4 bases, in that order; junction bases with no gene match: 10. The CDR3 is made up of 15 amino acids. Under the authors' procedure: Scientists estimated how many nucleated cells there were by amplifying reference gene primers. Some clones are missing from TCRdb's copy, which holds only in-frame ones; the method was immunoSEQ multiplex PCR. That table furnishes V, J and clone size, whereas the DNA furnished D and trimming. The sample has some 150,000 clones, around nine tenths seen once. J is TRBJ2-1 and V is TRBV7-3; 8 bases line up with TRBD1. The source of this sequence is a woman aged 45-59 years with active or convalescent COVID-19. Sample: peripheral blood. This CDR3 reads CASGTSGGAYNEQFF. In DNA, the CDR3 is TGTGCCAGCGGAACCTCAGGGGGCGCTTACAATGAGCAGTTCTTC.